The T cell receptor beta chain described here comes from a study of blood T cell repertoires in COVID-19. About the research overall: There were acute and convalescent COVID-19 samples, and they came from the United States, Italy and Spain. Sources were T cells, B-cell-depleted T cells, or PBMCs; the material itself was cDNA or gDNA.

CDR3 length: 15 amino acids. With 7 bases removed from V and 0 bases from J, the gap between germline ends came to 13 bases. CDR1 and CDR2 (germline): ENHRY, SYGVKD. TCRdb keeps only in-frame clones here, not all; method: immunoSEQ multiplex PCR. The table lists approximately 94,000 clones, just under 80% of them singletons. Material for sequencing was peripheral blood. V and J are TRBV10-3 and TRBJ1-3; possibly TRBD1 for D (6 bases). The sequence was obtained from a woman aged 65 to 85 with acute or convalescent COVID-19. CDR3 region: CAIKSTGTSGNTIYF. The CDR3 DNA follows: TGTGCCATCAAATCCACAGGGACCTCTGGAAACACCATATATTTT.